The rows below give T cell receptor beta chains drawn from one sample of a study of prognosis after radiotherapy for stage I lung cancer. One entry per CDR3 protein results from TCRdb running MiXCR on the multiplex PCR reads. This sample has roughly 32,000 distinct CDR3 sequences; approximately 46% occur once, and the top ten carry roughly 14%. This specimen was PBMCs, taken before or after stereotactic body radiation therapy (not recorded which). The receptors shown here come from a donor over 45 with non-small cell lung cancer. Both conserved end residues are part of each CDR3. D genes are given only for firm matches. Size is stated for part of the rows, as once, few or many counts, or as a class when the clone is expanded.

v_call: TRBV14
clone_size: many
j_call: TRBJ2-7
d_call: -
cdr3_aa: CASSQLARGDEQYF
cdr3_nt: TGTGCCAGCAGCCAACTAGCGAGGGGAGACGAGCAGTACTTC

v_call: TRBV6-4
clone_size: many
j_call: TRBJ2-7
d_call: TRBD1
cdr3_aa: CASSDSLNGTAFSYEQYF
cdr3_nt: TGTGCCAGCAGTGACTCATTAAACGGGACAGCTTTCTCCTACGAGCAGTACTTC

v_call: TRBV27
clone_size: many
j_call: TRBJ2-5
d_call: TRBD2
cdr3_aa: CASSSGGRETQYF
cdr3_nt: TGTGCCAGCAGCTCGGGCGGGAGAGAGACCCAGTACTTC

v_call: TRBV19
clone_size: many
j_call: TRBJ2-7
d_call: -
cdr3_aa: CASDAGYEQYF
cdr3_nt: TGTGCCAGTGACGCGGGATACGAGCAGTACTTC

v_call: TRBV3-1
clone_size: many
j_call: TRBJ1-1
d_call: -
cdr3_aa: CASSPPRGTEAFF
cdr3_nt: TGTGCCAGCAGCCCACCCCGGGGCACTGAAGCTTTCTTT

v_call: TRBV18
clone_size: many
j_call: TRBJ1-2
d_call: TRBD1
cdr3_aa: CASSPQTGVGYGYTF
cdr3_nt: TGTGCCAGCTCACCTCAGACAGGGGTGGGCTATGGCTACACCTTC

v_call: TRBV27
clone_size: -
j_call: TRBJ2-1
d_call: -
cdr3_aa: CASSLNSGEQFF
cdr3_nt: TGTGCCAGCAGTCTAAACTCGGGTGAGCAGTTCTTC

v_call: TRBV5-1
clone_size: -
j_call: TRBJ2-3
d_call: TRBD2
cdr3_aa: CASSGPSGTTDTQYF
cdr3_nt: TGCGCCAGCAGCGGGCCTAGCGGGACCACAGATACGCAGTATTTT

v_call: TRBV27
clone_size: -
j_call: TRBJ2-3
d_call: TRBD2
cdr3_aa: CASSFEAGGADTQYF
cdr3_nt: TGTGCCAGCAGTTTTGAAGCGGGGGGCGCAGATACGCAGTATTTT

v_call: TRBV29-1
clone_size: many
j_call: TRBJ2-3
d_call: TRBD1
cdr3_aa: CSVETARGLGTDTQYF
cdr3_nt: TGCAGCGTTGAAACGGCCAGGGGGCTCGGCACAGATACGCAGTATTTT

v_call: TRBV2
clone_size: -
j_call: TRBJ1-6
d_call: -
cdr3_aa: CASSPRTYNSPPHF
cdr3_nt: TGTGCCAGCAGCCCCAGGACCTATAATTCACCTCCCCACTTT

v_call: TRBV2
clone_size: many
j_call: TRBJ1-2
d_call: TRBD1
cdr3_aa: CASSVIGQGAPLYGYTF
cdr3_nt: TGTGCCAGCAGTGTGATCGGACAGGGGGCTCCCCTATATGGCTACACCTTC

v_call: TRBV2
clone_size: -
j_call: TRBJ1-6
d_call: -
cdr3_aa: CASSNPGRSPLHF
cdr3_nt: TGTGCCAGCAGTAATCCCGGGCGTTCACCCCTCCACTTT

v_call: TRBV19
clone_size: many
j_call: TRBJ2-1
d_call: TRBD2
cdr3_aa: CASTPGAGGPSHEQFF
cdr3_nt: TGTGCCAGTACCCCAGGGGCGGGAGGGCCATCGCATGAGCAGTTCTTC

v_call: TRBV6-1
clone_size: -
j_call: TRBJ2-7
d_call: -
cdr3_aa: CASSEMQTREF
cdr3_nt: TGTGCCAGCAGTGAAATGCAGACTAGGGAGTTC

v_call: TRBV5-4
clone_size: many
j_call: TRBJ1-1
d_call: -
cdr3_aa: CASSPRSLGTEAFF
cdr3_nt: TGTGCCAGCAGCCCCCGGTCGTTGGGCACTGAAGCTTTCTTT

v_call: TRBV6-1
clone_size: -
j_call: TRBJ2-7
d_call: TRBD1
cdr3_aa: CASSEGTGDLYEQYF
cdr3_nt: TGTGCCAGCAGTGAAGGGACAGGGGACCTCTACGAGCAGTACTTC

v_call: TRBV9
clone_size: -
j_call: TRBJ2-3
d_call: -
cdr3_aa: CASSPRTNTDTQYF
cdr3_nt: TGTGCCAGCAGCCCTAGGACTAATACAGATACGCAGTATTTT

v_call: TRBV7-9
clone_size: -
j_call: TRBJ1-4
d_call: -
cdr3_aa: CASRRAGPTNEKLFF
cdr3_nt: TGTGCCAGCAGACGGGCGGGGCCTACTAATGAAAAACTGTTCTTT

v_call: TRBV12-3/TRBV12-4
clone_size: many
j_call: TRBJ2-2
d_call: -
cdr3_aa: CASRSGSPGATGELFF
cdr3_nt: TGTGCCAGCAGGTCCGGGTCACCGGGGGCCACCGGGGAGCTGTTTTTT

v_call: TRBV11-3
clone_size: -
j_call: TRBJ2-7
d_call: -
cdr3_aa: CASSSMLGEQYF
cdr3_nt: TGTGCCAGCAGCTCAATGCTTGGTGAGCAGTACTTC

v_call: TRBV19
clone_size: many
j_call: TRBJ2-4
d_call: -
cdr3_aa: CASSMAPLEDIQYF
cdr3_nt: TGTGCCAGTAGTATGGCCCCGCTGGAGGACATTCAGTACTTC

v_call: TRBV20-1
clone_size: -
j_call: TRBJ2-7
d_call: TRBD1
cdr3_aa: CSARTGTGGSYEQYF
cdr3_nt: TGCAGTGCTAGAACCGGGACAGGGGGCAGTTACGAGCAGTACTTC

v_call: TRBV6-1
clone_size: medium-sized
j_call: TRBJ2-1
d_call: TRBD1
cdr3_aa: CASSEGTGPNEQFF
cdr3_nt: TGTGCCAGCAGTGAAGGGACAGGGCCCAATGAGCAGTTCTTC

v_call: TRBV6-1
clone_size: once
j_call: TRBJ2-1
d_call: -
cdr3_aa: CASDVGGSYNEQFF
cdr3_nt: TGTGCCAGCGACGTGGGGGGATCCTACAATGAGCAGTTCTTC

v_call: TRBV20-1
clone_size: many
j_call: TRBJ2-5
d_call: -
cdr3_aa: CSASVQETQYF
cdr3_nt: TGCAGTGCTAGCGTTCAAGAGACCCAGTACTTC

v_call: TRBV4-1
clone_size: many
j_call: TRBJ2-7
d_call: TRBD1
cdr3_aa: CASSRLMGQGGYEQYF
cdr3_nt: TGCGCCAGCAGCCGACTAATGGGACAGGGGGGCTACGAGCAGTACTTC

v_call: TRBV30
clone_size: many
j_call: TRBJ2-5
d_call: -
cdr3_aa: CAWSLPPGETQYF
cdr3_nt: TGTGCCTGGAGTCTGCCACCCGGAGAGACCCAGTACTTC

v_call: TRBV7-7
clone_size: -
j_call: TRBJ2-3
d_call: TRBD2
cdr3_aa: CASSPSGTRTDTQYF
cdr3_nt: TGTGCTAGCAGCCCAAGCGGGACTCGCACAGATACGCAGTATTTT